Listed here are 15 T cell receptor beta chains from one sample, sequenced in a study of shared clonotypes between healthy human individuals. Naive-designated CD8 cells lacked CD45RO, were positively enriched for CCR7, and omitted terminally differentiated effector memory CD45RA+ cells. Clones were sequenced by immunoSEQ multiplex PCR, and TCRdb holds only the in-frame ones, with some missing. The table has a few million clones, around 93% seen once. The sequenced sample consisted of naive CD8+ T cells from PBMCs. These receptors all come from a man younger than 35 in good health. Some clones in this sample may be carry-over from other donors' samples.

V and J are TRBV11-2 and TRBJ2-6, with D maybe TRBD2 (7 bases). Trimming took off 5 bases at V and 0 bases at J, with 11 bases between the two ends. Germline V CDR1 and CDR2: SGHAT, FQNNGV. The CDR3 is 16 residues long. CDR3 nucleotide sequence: TGTGCCAGCAGCCCAAGGGGGGGCTCTGGGGCCAACGTCCTGACTTTC. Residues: CASSPRGGSGANVLTF.

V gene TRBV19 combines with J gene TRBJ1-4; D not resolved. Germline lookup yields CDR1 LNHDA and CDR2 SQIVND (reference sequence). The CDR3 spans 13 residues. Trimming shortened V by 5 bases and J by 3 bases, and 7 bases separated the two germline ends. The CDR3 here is CASSSRANEKLFF. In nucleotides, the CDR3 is TGTGCCAGTAGTTCCCGGGCTAATGAAAAACTGTTTTTT. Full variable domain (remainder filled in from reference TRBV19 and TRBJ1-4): DGGITQSPKYLFRKEGQNVTLSCEQNLNHDAMYWYRQDPGQGLRLIYYSQIVNDFQKGDIAEGYSVSREKKESFPLTVTSAQKNPTAFYLCASSSRANEKLFFGSGTQLSVL.

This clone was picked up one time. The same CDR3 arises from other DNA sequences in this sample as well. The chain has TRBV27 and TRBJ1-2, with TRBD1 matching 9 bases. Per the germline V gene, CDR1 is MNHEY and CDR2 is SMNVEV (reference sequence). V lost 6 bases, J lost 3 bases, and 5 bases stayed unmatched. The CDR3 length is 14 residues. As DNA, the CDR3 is TGTGCCAGCAGCCTAGGACAGGGGTACTATGGCTACACCTTC. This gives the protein CASSLGQGYYGYTF.

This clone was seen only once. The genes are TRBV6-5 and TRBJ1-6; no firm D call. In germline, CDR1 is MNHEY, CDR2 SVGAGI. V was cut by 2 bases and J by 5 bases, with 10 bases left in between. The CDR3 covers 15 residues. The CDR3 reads CASSYVAGDNSPLHF. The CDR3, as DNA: TGTGCCAGCAGTTACGTGGCAGGAGATAATTCACCCCTCCACTTT.

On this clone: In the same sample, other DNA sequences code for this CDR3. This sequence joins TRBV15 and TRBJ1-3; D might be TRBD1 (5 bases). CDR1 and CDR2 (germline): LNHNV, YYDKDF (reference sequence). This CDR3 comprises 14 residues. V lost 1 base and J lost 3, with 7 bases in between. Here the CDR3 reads CATSRVGGGNTIYF. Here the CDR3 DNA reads TGTGCCACCAGCAGAGTTGGGGGTGGAAACACCATATATTTT.

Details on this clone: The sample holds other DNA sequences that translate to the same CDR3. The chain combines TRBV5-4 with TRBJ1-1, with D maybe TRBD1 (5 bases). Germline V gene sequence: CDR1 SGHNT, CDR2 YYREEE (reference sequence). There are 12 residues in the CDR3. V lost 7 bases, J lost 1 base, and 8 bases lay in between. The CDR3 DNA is TGTGCCAGCCGTCAGGGGAACACTGAAGCTTTCTTT. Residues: CASRQGNTEAFF. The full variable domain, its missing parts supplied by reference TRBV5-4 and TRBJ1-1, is ETGVTQSPTHLIKTRGQQVTLRCSSQSGHNTVSWYQQALGQGPQFIFQYYREEENGRGNFPPRFSGLQFPNYSSELNVNALELDDSALYLCASRQGNTEAFFGQGTRLTVV.

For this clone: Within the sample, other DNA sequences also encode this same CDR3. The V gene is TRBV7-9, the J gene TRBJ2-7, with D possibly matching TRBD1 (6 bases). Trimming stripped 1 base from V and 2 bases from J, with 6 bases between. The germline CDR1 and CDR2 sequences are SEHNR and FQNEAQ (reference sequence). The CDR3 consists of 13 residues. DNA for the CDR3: TGTGCCAGCAGCTTAGGGGGGCCCTACGAGCAGTACTTC. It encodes CASSLGGPYEQYF.

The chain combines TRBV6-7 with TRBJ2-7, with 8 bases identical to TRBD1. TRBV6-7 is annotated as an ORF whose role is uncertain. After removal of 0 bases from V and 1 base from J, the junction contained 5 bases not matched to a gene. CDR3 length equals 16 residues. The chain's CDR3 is CASSYSRRTGSYEQYF. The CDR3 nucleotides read TGTGCCAGCAGTTACTCGAGAAGGACAGGGTCCTACGAGCAGTACTTC.

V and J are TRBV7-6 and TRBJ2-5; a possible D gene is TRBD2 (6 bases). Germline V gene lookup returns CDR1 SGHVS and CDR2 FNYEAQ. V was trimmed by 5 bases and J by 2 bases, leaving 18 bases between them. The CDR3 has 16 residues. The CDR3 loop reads CASSPRDGRGQETQYF. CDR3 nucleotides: TGTGCCAGCAGCCCTCGGGACGGCCGGGGGCAAGAGACCCAGTACTTC.

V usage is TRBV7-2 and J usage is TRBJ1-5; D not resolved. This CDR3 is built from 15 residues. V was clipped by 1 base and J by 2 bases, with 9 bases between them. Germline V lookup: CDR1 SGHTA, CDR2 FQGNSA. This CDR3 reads CASSLGFVGNQPQHF. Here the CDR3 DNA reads TGTGCCAGCAGCTTAGGATTTGTTGGCAATCAGCCCCAGCATTTT.

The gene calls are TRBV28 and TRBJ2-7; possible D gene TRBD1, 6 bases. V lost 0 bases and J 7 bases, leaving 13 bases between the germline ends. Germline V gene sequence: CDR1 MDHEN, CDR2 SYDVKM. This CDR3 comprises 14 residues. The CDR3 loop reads CASSLWGAEGEQYF. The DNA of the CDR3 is TGTGCCAGCAGTTTATGGGGGGCCGAGGGAGAGCAGTACTTC.

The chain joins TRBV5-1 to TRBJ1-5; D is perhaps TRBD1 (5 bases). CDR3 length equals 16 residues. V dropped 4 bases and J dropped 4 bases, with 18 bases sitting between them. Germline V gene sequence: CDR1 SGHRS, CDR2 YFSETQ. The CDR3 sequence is CASSPPGVRKNQPQHF. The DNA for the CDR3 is TGCGCCAGCAGCCCCCCGGGGGTGAGGAAGAATCAGCCCCAGCATTTT.

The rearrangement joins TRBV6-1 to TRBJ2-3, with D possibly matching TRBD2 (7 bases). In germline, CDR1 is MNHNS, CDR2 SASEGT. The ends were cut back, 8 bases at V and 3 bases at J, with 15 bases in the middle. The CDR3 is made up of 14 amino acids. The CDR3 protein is CASGGGGITDTQYF. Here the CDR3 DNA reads TGTGCCAGCGGAGGGGGGGGTATTACAGATACGCAGTATTTT.

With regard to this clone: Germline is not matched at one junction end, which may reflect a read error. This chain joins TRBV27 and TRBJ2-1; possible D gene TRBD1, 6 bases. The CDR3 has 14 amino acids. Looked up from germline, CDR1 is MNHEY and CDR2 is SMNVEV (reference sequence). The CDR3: CASSLMGAKYSVVF. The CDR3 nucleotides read TGTGCCAGCAGTTTAATGGGGGCCAAGTATTCAGTGGTCTTC.

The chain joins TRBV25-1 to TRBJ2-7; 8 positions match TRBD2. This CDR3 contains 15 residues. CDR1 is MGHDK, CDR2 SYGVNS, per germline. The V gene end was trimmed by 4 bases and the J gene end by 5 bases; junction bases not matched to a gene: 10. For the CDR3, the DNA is TGTGCCAGCAGTGCCCTTCCCGGACTAGCAAACGAGCAGTACTTC. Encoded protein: CASSALPGLANEQYF.